These T cell receptor beta chains were read from a single sample in a study of CD8 T cells in Susac syndrome. TCRdb used MiXCR to reprocess the immunoSEQ multiplex PCR reads, holding one entry per CDR3 protein. The sample records around 130,000 distinct CDR3 sequences, roughly 94% being singletons. The sample taken for sequencing was CD4+ T cells from PBMCs. The source of these receptors is a human donor in good health. CDR3s include the opening cysteine and the closing phenylalanine or tryptophan. The D gene is left open where the match is weak. Not every row has a clone size; where given, it reads once, few, many or a size class.

once	TRBV20-1	-	TRBJ1-2	CSARFGQNYGYTF	TGCAGTGCTAGATTCGGACAAAACTATGGCTACACCTTC
-	TRBV12-3/TRBV12-4	-	TRBJ2-2	CASSLRQGGPGELFF	TGTGCCAGCAGTTTAAGGCAAGGGGGGCCCGGGGAGCTGTTTTTT
-	TRBV3-1	-	TRBJ2-7	CASSPRLNSYEQYF	TGTGCCAGCAGCCCTCGACTTAACTCCTACGAGCAGTACTTC
-	TRBV4-2	-	TRBJ2-7	CASSQGPYEQYF	TGTGCCAGCAGCCAGGGTCCCTACGAGCAGTACTTC
-	TRBV12-3/TRBV12-4	TRBD1	TRBJ1-3	CASSPWTGPSGNTIYF	TGTGCCAGCAGTCCGTGGACAGGGCCCTCTGGAAACACCATATATTTT
-	TRBV6-2/TRBV6-3	-	TRBJ2-3	CASRIPSRDTQYF	TGTGCCAGCAGAATCCCTTCGAGGGATACGCAGTATTTT
-	TRBV5-1	TRBD2	TRBJ2-1	CASQGLAGVVNEQFF	TGCGCCAGCCAGGGCCTAGCGGGAGTAGTCAATGAGCAGTTCTTC
-	TRBV30	-	TRBJ2-2	CAWRRDPRGGELFF	TGTGCCTGGCGCCGGGACCCAAGGGGCGGGGAGCTGTTTTTT
-	TRBV5-1	-	TRBJ2-3	CASRPLSTDTQYF	TGCGCCAGCAGGCCGCTGAGCACAGATACGCAGTATTTT
-	TRBV5-1	-	TRBJ2-7	CASRIGGQNYEQYF	TGCGCCAGCAGAATTGGTGGACAAAACTACGAGCAGTACTTC
few	TRBV6-1	-	TRBJ2-3	CASTSETTDTQYF	TGTGCCAGCACTAGCGAAACCACAGATACGCAGTATTTT
-	TRBV12-3/TRBV12-4	-	TRBJ2-5	CASSLRPLDETQYF	TGTGCCAGCAGTTTACGGCCACTAGATGAGACCCAGTACTTC
-	TRBV4-3	-	TRBJ1-1	CASSLRGSTEAFF	TGCGCCAGCAGCCTTAGGGGGTCCACTGAAGCTTTCTTT
-	TRBV4-1	-	TRBJ2-7	CASSQDSNSYEQYF	TGCGCCAGCAGCCAAGATTCCAATTCCTACGAGCAGTACTTC
-	TRBV7-3	-	TRBJ2-1	CASSPLGGSHNEQFF	TGTGCCAGCAGCCCCTTGGGGGGATCTCACAATGAGCAGTTCTTC
-	TRBV20-1	-	TRBJ1-2	CSARGPYGYTF	TGCAGTGCTAGAGGCCCCTATGGCTACACCTTC
-	TRBV5-1	-	TRBJ1-1	CASRFRPGPTTEAFF	TGCGCCAGCAGGTTCCGACCGGGACCCACGACTGAAGCTTTCTTT
-	TRBV14	-	TRBJ1-6	CASSQRTVGPLHF	TGTGCCAGCAGCCAGCGCACAGTCGGCCCCCTCCACTTT
-	TRBV24-1	TRBD1	TRBJ2-7	CATGQGYEQYF	TGTGCCACGGGACAGGGCTACGAGCAGTACTTC
-	TRBV9	TRBD2	TRBJ2-7	CASSVGPAGDEQYF	TGTGCCAGCAGCGTAGGTCCAGCGGGGGACGAGCAGTACTTC
-	TRBV18	-	TRBJ2-1	CASSPESGTSNEQFF	TGTGCCAGCTCACCAGAGAGCGGAACGTCGAATGAGCAGTTCTTC
-	TRBV7-6	-	TRBJ2-6	CASSLGRAGANVLTF	TGTGCCAGCAGCTTAGGCAGGGCTGGGGCCAACGTCCTGACTTTC
-	TRBV20-1	TRBD2	TRBJ2-7	CSATGTSGRARNEQYF	TGCAGTGCTACCGGGACTAGCGGGAGGGCCCGAAACGAGCAGTACTTC
-	TRBV6-2/TRBV6-3	-	TRBJ1-1	CASSLLGTFGNTEAFF	TGTGCCAGCAGCCTCTTGGGGACGTTCGGGAACACTGAAGCTTTCTTT
-	TRBV7-2	-	TRBJ1-1	CASSLDRGGGEAFF	TGTGCCAGCAGCTTAGATCGTGGAGGAGGGGAAGCTTTCTTT
-	TRBV30	TRBD1	TRBJ1-2	CAWSPDRGYGYTF	TGTGCCTGGAGTCCCGACAGGGGCTATGGCTACACCTTC
once	TRBV27	-	TRBJ2-2	CASTASVVGAGELFF	TGTGCCAGCACCGCTTCTGTTGTTGGCGCCGGGGAGCTGTTTTTT
-	TRBV20-1	TRBD2	TRBJ2-3	CSGYAGGYRTDTQYF	TGCAGTGGGTATGCGGGAGGGTACCGCACAGATACGCAGTATTTT
-	TRBV28	-	TRBJ1-1	CASTQVGTFF	TGTGCCAGCACTCAAGTAGGGACTTTCTTT
-	TRBV3-1	-	TRBJ2-1	CASSQRGSHNEQFF	TGTGCCAGCAGCCAACGTGGTTCCCACAATGAGCAGTTCTTC
-	TRBV29-1	-	TRBJ2-2	CSAGGAGYGELFF	TGCAGCGCCGGAGGGGCGGGATACGGGGAGCTGTTTTTT
-	TRBV3-1	-	TRBJ2-3	CASSQVRGTDTQYF	TGTGCCAGCAGCCAAGTAAGGGGCACAGATACGCAGTATTTT
-	TRBV30	TRBD2	TRBJ2-5	CAWSVQKTSGAGETQYF	TGTGCCTGGAGTGTACAGAAAACTAGCGGAGCCGGGGAGACCCAGTACTTC
-	TRBV30	TRBD1	TRBJ2-7	CAWSGTGVIAQYF	TGTGCCTGGAGTGGGACAGGGGTAATAGCGCAGTACTTC
-	TRBV20-1	-	TRBJ2-7	CSASKGGGYEQYF	TGCAGTGCGAGCAAGGGAGGGGGATACGAGCAGTACTTC
-	TRBV5-6	-	TRBJ1-1	CASSLAARLNTEAFF	TGTGCCAGCAGCTTGGCCGCCAGATTGAACACTGAAGCTTTCTTT
-	TRBV20-1	TRBD2	TRBJ2-2	CSARLAGGGELFF	TGCAGTGCTAGGCTAGCGGGAGGCGGGGAGCTGTTTTTT